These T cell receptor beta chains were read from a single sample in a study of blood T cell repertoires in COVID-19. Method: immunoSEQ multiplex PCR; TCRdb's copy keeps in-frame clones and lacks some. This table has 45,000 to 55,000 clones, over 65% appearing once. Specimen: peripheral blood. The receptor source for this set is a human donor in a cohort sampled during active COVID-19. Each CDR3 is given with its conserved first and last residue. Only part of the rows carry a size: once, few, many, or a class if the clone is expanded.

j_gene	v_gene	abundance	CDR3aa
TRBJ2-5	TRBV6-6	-	CASTSSGGQETQYF
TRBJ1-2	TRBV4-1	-	CASSQLKQGAKGYTF
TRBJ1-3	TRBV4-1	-	CASSPDLGSSGNTIYF
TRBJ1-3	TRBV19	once	CASSTGKASGNTIYF
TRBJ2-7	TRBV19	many	CASSSGGFSYEQYF
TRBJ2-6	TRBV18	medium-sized	CASSGTSAGANVLTF
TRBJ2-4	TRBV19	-	CASSIDLTGVNIQYF
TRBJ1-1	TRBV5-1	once	CASRLQGYEAFF
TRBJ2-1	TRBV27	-	CASRPGQGIGEQFF
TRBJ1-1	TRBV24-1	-	CATSDINRGEAFF
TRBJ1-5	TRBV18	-	CASSPAGPRSGEPQHF
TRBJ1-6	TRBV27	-	CASSFVDSRNSPLHF
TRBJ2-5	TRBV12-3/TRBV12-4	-	CASRGTAQETQYF
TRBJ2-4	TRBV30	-	CAWSPVRNIQYF
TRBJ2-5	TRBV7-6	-	CASSLGRQAQETQYF
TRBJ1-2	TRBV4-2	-	CASSQDPSGSRSGYTF
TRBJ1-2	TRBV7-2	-	CASSPSTAKYYGYTF
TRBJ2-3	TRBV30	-	CAWEPGRRDTQYF
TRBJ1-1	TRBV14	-	CASSYLAGGQTEAFF
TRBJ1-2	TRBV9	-	CASSDRDRSYYGYTF
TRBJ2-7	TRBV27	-	CATPGLSNYSSYEQYF
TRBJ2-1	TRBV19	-	CASSKDRASYNEQFF